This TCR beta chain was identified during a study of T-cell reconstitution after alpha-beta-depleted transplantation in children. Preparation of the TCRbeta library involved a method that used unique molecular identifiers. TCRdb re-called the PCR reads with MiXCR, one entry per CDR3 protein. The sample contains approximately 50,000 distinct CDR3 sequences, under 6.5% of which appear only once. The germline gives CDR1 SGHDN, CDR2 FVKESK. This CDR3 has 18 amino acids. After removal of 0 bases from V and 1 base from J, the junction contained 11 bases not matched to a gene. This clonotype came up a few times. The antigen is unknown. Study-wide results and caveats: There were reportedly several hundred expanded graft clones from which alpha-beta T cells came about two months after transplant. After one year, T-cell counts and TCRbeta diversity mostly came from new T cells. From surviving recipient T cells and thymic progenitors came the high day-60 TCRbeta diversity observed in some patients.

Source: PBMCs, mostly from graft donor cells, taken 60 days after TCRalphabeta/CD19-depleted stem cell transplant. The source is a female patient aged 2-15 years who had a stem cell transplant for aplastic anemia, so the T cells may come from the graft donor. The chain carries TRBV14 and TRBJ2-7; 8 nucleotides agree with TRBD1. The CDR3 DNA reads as TGTGCCAGCAGCCAAGAGGCCACCGACAGGGGCCCTTCCTACGAGCAGTACTTC. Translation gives CASSQEATDRGPSYEQYF.